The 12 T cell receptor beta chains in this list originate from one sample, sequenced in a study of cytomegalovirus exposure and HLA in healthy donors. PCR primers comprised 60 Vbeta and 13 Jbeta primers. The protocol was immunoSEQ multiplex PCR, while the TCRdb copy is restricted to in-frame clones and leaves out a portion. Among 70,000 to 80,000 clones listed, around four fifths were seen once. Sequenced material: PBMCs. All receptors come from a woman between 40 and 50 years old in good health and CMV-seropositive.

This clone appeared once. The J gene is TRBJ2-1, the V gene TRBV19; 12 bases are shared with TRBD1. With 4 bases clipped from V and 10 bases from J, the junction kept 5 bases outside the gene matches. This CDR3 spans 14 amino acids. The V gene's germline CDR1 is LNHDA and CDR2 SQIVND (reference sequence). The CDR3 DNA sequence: TGTGCCAGTAGTACGGGACAGGGGGCCGGGGAGCAGTTCTTC. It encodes CASSTGQGAGEQFF.

The CDR3 coding sequence is TGTGCCAGCAGCTTAAACAGGGGGAACTATGGCTACACCTTC. Protein product: CASSLNRGNYGYTF. The chain has TRBV7-2 and TRBJ1-2, with 8 bases fitting TRBD1. The germline V gene has CDR1 SGHTA and CDR2 FQGNSA. The CDR3 loop spans 14 amino acids. With 2 bases clipped from V and 2 bases from J, the junction kept 1 base outside the gene matches.

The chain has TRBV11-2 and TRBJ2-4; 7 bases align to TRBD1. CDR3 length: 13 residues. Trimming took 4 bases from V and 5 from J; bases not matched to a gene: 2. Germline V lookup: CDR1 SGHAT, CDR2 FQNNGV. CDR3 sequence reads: CASSSGQENIQYF. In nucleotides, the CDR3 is TGTGCCAGCAGCTCCGGACAGGAAAACATTCAGTACTTC.

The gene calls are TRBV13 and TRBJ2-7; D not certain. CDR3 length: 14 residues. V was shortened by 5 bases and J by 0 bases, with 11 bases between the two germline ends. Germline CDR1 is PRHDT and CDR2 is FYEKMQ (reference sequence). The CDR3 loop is CASSAAGISYEQYF. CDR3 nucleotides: TGTGCCAGCAGCGCCGCAGGTATCTCCTACGAGCAGTACTTC. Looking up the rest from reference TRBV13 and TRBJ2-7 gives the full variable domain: AAGVIQSPRHLIKEKRETATLKCYPIPRHDTVYWYQQGPGQDPQFLISFYEKMQSDKGSIPDRFSAQQFSDYHSELNMSSLELGDSALYFCASSAAGISYEQYFGPGTRLTVT.

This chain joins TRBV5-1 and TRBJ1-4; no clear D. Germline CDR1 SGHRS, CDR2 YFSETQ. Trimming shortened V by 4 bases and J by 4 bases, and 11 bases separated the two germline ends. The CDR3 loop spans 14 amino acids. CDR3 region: CASSPGGSNEKLFF. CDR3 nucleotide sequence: TGCGCCAGCAGCCCCGGAGGGAGTAATGAAAAACTGTTTTTT.

DNA for the CDR3: TGTGCCAGTAGTATCGGGAGATGGGAAAACATTCAGTACTTC. It encodes CASSIGRWENIQYF. The chain is built from TRBV19 and TRBJ2-4, with D perhaps TRBD2 (6 bases). From germline, CDR1 is LNHDA and CDR2 SQIVND (reference sequence). Trimming cost V 3 bases and J 5 bases, with 11 bases left between them. The CDR3 spans 14 residues.

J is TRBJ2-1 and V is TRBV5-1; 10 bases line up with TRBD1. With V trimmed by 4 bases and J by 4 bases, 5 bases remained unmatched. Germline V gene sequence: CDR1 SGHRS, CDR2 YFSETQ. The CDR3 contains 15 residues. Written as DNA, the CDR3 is TGCGCCAGCAGCCGCGGGACAGGGGATTACAATGAGCAGTTCTTC. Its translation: CASSRGTGDYNEQFF.

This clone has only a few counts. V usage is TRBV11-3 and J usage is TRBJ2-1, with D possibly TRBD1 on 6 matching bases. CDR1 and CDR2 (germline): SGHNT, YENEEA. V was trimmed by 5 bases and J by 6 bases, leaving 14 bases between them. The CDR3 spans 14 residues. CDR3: CASSPRGQSNEQFF. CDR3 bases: TGTGCCAGCAGCCCCCGAGGACAGTCCAATGAGCAGTTCTTC. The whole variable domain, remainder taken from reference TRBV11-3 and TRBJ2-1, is EAGVVQSPRYKIIEKKQPVAFWCNPISGHNTLYWYLQNLGQGPELLIRYENEEAVDDSQLPKDRFSAERLKGVDSTLKIQPAELGDSAVYLCASSPRGQSNEQFFGPGTRLTVL.

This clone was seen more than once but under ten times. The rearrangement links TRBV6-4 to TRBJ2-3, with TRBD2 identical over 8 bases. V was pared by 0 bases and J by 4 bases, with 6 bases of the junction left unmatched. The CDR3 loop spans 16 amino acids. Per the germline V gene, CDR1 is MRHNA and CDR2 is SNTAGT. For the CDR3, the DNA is TGTGCCAGCAGTGACTCTACCGGGGGGGCCCCAGATACGCAGTATTTT. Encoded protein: CASSDSTGGAPDTQYF.

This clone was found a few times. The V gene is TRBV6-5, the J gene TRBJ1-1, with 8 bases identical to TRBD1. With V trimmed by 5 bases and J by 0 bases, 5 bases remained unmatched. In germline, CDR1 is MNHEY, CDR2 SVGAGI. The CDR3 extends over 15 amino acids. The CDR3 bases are TGTGCCAGCAGTCGGAACAGGGGGTTGAACACTGAAGCTTTCTTT. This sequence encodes CASSRNRGLNTEAFF.

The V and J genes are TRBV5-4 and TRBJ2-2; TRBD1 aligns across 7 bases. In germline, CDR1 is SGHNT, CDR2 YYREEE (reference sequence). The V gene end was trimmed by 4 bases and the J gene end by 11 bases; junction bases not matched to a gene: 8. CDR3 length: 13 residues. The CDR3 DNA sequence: TGTGCCAGCAGCCTTGACAGGGTCGGAGAGCTGTTTTTT. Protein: CASSLDRVGELFF.

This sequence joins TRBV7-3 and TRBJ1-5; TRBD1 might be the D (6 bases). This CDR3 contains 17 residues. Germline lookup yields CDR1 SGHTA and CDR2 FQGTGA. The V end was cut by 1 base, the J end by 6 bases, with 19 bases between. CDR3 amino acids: CASSLKLGGAVSQPQHF. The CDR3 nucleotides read TGTGCCAGCAGCTTAAAATTAGGGGGGGCGGTCAGTCAGCCCCAGCATTTT.